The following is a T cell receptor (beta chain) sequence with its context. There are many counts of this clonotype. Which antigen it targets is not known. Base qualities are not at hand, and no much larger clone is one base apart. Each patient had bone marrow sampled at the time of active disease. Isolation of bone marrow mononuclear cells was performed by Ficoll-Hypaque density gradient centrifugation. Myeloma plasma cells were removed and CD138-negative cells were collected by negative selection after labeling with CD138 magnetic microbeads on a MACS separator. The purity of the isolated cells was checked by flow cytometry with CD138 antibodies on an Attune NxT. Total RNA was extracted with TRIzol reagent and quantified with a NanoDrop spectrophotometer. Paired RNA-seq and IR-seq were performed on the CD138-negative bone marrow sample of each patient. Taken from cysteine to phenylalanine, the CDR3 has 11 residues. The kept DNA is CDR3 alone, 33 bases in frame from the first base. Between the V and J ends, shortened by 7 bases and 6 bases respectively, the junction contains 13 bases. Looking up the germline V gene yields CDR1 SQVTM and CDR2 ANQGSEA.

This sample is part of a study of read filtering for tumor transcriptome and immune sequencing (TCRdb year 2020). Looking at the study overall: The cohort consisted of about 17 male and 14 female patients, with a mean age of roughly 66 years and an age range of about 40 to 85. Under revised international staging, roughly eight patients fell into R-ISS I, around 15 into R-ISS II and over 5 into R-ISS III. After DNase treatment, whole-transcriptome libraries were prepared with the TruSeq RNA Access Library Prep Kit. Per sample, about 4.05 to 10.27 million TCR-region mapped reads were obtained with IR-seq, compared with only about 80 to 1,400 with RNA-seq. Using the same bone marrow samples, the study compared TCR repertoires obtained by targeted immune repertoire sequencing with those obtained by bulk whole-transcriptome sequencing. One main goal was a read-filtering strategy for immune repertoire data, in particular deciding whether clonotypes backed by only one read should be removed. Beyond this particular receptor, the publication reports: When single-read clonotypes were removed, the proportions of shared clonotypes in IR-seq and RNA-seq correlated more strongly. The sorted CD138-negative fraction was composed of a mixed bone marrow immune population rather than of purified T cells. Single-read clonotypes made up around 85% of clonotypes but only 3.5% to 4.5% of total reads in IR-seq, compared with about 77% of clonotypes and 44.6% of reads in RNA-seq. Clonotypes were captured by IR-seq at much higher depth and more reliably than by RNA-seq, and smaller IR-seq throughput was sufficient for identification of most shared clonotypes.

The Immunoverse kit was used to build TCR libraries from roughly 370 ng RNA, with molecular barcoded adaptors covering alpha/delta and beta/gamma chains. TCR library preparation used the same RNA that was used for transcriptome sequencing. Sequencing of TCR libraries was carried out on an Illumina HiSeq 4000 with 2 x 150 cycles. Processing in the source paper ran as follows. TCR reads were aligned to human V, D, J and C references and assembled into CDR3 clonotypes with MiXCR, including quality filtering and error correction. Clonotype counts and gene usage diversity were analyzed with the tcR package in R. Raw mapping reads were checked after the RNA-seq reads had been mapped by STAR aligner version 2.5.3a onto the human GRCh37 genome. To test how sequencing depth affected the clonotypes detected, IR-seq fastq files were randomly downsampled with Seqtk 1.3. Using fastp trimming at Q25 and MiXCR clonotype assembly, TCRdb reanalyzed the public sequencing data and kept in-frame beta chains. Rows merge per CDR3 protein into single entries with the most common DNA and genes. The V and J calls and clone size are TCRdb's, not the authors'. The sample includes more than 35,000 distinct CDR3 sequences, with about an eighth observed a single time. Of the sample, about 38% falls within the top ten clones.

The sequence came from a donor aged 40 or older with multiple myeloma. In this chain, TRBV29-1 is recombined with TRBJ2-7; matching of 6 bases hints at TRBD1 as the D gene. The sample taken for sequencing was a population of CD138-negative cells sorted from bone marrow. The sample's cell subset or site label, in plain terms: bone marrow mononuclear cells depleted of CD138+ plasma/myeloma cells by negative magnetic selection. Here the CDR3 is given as CSARTDREQYF. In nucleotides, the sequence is TGCAGCGCCAGGACAGATCGCGAGCAGTACTTC.